These 10 T cell receptor beta chains originate from one sample sequenced in a study of T cell responses to AZD1222 COVID-19 vaccine. The repertoire was sequenced with immunoSEQ multiplex PCR; TCRdb's copy has only in-frame clones and lacks some. This table has over 150,000 clones, over 80% appearing once. Sequencing was performed on peripheral blood, taken 28 days after the second dose of the MenACWY control vaccine. The receptors here all came from an adult who received the MenACWY meningococcal vaccine as a control.

This rearrangement joins TRBV7-6 to TRBJ2-1, with 9 bases matching TRBD2. The CDR3 runs 15 residues. V shed 5 bases and J 4 bases; nucleotides not matched to a gene: 6. Looked up from germline, CDR1 is SGHVS and CDR2 is FNYEAQ. The CDR3 reads CASSPRLAGYNEQFF. CDR3 coding DNA: TGTGCCAGCAGCCCCCGGCTAGCGGGGTACAATGAGCAGTTCTTC.

The rearrangement joins TRBV13 to TRBJ2-3; TRBD1 aligns across 7 bases. Germline-derived CDR1 and CDR2 are PRHDT and FYEKMQ (reference sequence). V was pared by 6 bases and J by 2 bases, with 8 bases of the junction left unmatched. CDR3 length equals 15 residues. The CDR3: CASSLRGQYTDTQYF. The CDR3 bases are TGTGCCAGCAGTCTCCGGGGACAGTACACAGATACGCAGTATTTT. Full variable domain (missing parts from reference TRBV13 and TRBJ2-3): AAGVIQSPRHLIKEKRETATLKCYPIPRHDTVYWYQQGPGQDPQFLISFYEKMQSDKGSIPDRFSAQQFSDYHSELNMSSLELGDSALYFCASSLRGQYTDTQYFGPGTRLTVL.

CDR3 sequence (DNA): TGCAGTGCTACTGACCCATCAGGCTATGGCTACACCTTC. Its translation: CSATDPSGYGYTF. The chain links TRBV20-1 to TRBJ1-2; D unclear. CDR1 and CDR2 (germline): DFQATT, SNEGSKA (reference sequence). The V gene lost 4 bases and the J gene lost 4 bases, with 13 bases spanning the gap. The CDR3 consists of 13 residues.

V gene TRBV20-1 combines with J gene TRBJ1-2, with D perhaps matching TRBD1 (5 bases). Germline CDR1 and CDR2: DFQATT and SNEGSKA (reference sequence). The CDR3 totals 11 residues. Deletions cut 3 bases from V and 10 bases from J, with 12 bases between. The CDR3 reads CSASSRDLYTF. The CDR3 bases are TGCAGTGCTAGCAGCCGGGACCTCTACACCTTC.

The chain combines TRBV4-1 with TRBJ2-3, with D possibly being TRBD2 (7 bases). Germline lookup yields CDR1 MGHRA and CDR2 YSYEKL. The V end lost 2 bases, the J end lost 0 bases, and 15 bases lay between the germline ends. The CDR3 has 17 amino acids. CDR3 sequence reads: CASSQNRGATSTDTQYF. DNA of the CDR3: TGCGCCAGCAGCCAAAATCGGGGGGCGACGAGCACAGATACGCAGTATTTT.

This clone has just one count. The rearrangement links TRBV7-9 to TRBJ2-3, with TRBD2 matching over 10 bases. This CDR3 contains 16 residues. With 5 bases clipped from V and 0 bases from J, the junction kept 5 bases outside the gene matches. The germline gives CDR1 SEHNR, CDR2 FQNEAQ (reference sequence). In DNA, the CDR3 is TGTGCCAGCAGCCTGAAGCGGGGGGGTAGCACAGATACGCAGTATTTT. This sequence encodes CASSLKRGGSTDTQYF.

The chain is built from TRBV5-1 and TRBJ2-1; possibly TRBD2 for D (7 bases). The CDR3 is made up of 15 amino acids. The germline V and J ends were trimmed by 4 bases and 6 bases, with 17 bases remaining between them. Germline V lookup: CDR1 SGHRS, CDR2 YFSETQ. The CDR3 loop reads CASSRLTGGPNEQFF. CDR3 nucleotide sequence: TGCGCCAGCAGCCGCTTGACGGGGGGCCCCAATGAGCAGTTCTTC.

J is TRBJ2-1 and V is TRBV6-6; possibly TRBD2 for D (5 bases). Germline V gene lookup returns CDR1 MNHNY and CDR2 SVGAGI (reference sequence). The CDR3 is 13 amino acids. V lost 6 bases and J lost 0, with 6 bases in between. The CDR3 reads CASRGSSYNEQFF. For the CDR3, the DNA is TGTGCCAGCAGGGGGAGCTCCTACAATGAGCAGTTCTTC.

The chain uses TRBV7-9 and TRBJ2-5, with D perhaps TRBD2 (6 bases). V lost 1 base, J lost 5 bases, and 14 bases lay in between. Germline V CDR1 and CDR2: SEHNR, FQNEAQ (reference sequence). The CDR3 totals 15 residues. The DNA for the CDR3 is TGTGCCAGCAGCTTAGTAAGGGGAGGCGGCGAGACCCAGTACTTC. Translating it yields CASSLVRGGGETQYF.

This chain uses TRBV30 with TRBJ1-1; D unresolved. This CDR3 comprises 14 residues. The germline V gene encodes CDR1 GTSNPN and CDR2 SVGIG (reference sequence). The ends were cut back, 3 bases at V and 4 bases at J, with 15 bases in the middle. The CDR3 protein is CAWSYPSIGTEAFF. As DNA, the CDR3 is TGTGCCTGGAGCTATCCTTCAATCGGCACTGAAGCTTTCTTT. Complete variable domain (other parts from reference TRBV30 and TRBJ1-1): SQTIHQWPATLVQPVGSPLSLECTVEGTSNPNLYWYRQAAGRGLQLLFYSVGIGQISSEVPQNLSASRPQDRQFILSSKKLLLSDSGFYLCAWSYPSIGTEAFFGQGTRLTVV.